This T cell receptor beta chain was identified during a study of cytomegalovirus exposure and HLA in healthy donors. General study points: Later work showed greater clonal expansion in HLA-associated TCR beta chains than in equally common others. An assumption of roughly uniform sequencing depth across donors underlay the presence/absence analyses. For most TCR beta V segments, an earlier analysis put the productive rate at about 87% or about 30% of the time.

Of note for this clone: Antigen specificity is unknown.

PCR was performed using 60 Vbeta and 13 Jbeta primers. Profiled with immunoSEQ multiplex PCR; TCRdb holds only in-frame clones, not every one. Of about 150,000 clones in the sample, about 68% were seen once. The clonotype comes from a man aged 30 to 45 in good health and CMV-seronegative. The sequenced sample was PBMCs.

For the CDR3, the DNA is TGTGCCAGCAGCCAAGGCTCGACTAGCTTAGGGGATACGCAGTATTTT. Protein product: CASSQGSTSLGDTQYF. This chain connects TRBV14 to TRBJ2-3; 7 bases map to TRBD2. Germline lookup yields CDR1 SGHDN and CDR2 FVKESK. The length of the CDR3 is 16 residues. The V and J ends lost 1 base and 6 bases, in that order; junction bases with no gene match: 10.